This is a list of T cell receptor beta chains from one sample in a study of CD8 T cells in ankylosing spondylitis. TCRdb used MiXCR to reprocess the 5' RACE reads, holding one entry per CDR3 protein. The table shows 150,000 to 200,000 distinct CDR3 sequences, with 25% to 35% occurring only once. The material sequenced was synovial fluid, either unsorted or a sorted T cell fraction (not recorded which). Receptors originate from a male donor with ankylosing spondylitis. Both conserved end residues are part of each CDR3. A D gene is named only where the DNA matches it firmly. Rows may omit the clone size; those that give it use once, few, many or a size class.

CASSPRNREVNQPQHF TGTGCCAGCAGCCCGCGAAACCGGGAGGTCAATCAGCCCCAGCATTTT TRBJ1-5 - TRBV21-1 -
CASNTGQGALNEQFF TGTGCCAGCAATACGGGACAGGGGGCCCTCAATGAGCAGTTCTTC TRBJ2-1 many TRBV2 TRBD1
CASSERGYEQYF TGTGCCAGCAGTGAAAGGGGGTACGAGCAGTACTTC TRBJ2-7 - TRBV2 -
CASSLSSNIQYF TGTGCCAGCAGCTTATCTTCAAACATTCAGTACTTC TRBJ2-4 - TRBV6-6 -
CASSHGVGYFSYEQYF TGTGCCAGCAGCCATGGCGTAGGGTACTTCTCCTACGAGCAGTACTTC TRBJ2-7 - TRBV12-3/TRBV12-4 -
CASSLALGHRVDTQYF TGTGCCAGCAGCTTAGCGCTTGGACACCGCGTAGATACGCAGTATTTT TRBJ2-3 - TRBV7-9 -
CASSLLDGGEPQHF TGTGCCAGCAGCTTATTAGATGGGGGGGAGCCCCAGCATTTT TRBJ1-5 many TRBV11-2 -
CASSRQGELSGELFF TGTGCCAGCAGCCGACAGGGGGAGTTGTCCGGGGAGCTGTTTTTT TRBJ2-2 - TRBV5-5 TRBD1
CASSPIGILPGELFF TGTGCCAGCTCACCGATCGGGATCCTACCCGGGGAGCTGTTTTTT TRBJ2-2 - TRBV18 -
CASSRQPGGDEQFF TGTGCCAGCAGCCGACAACCGGGGGGCGATGAGCAGTTCTTC TRBJ2-1 many TRBV3-1 -
CASSYRATGTYNEQFF TGTGCCAGCAGTTACAGGGCTACCGGCACCTACAATGAGCAGTTCTTC TRBJ2-1 few TRBV6-5 -
CASSFGLETSYEQYF TGTGCCAGCAGCTTCGGTTTGGAGACTTCCTACGAGCAGTACTTC TRBJ2-7 - TRBV5-6 -
CATTLGQYQETQYF TGTGCCACCACTCTGGGACAGTACCAAGAGACCCAGTACTTC TRBJ2-5 - TRBV24-1 TRBD1
CASSLARTSGRNEQFF TGTGCCAGCAGCTTAGCGCGGACTAGCGGGAGGAATGAGCAGTTCTTC TRBJ2-1 many TRBV7-2 TRBD2
CSASVRAVGTDTQYF TGCAGTGCTAGCGTAAGGGCCGTGGGGACAGATACGCAGTATTTT TRBJ2-3 - TRBV20-1 -
CASSLGGRTNTGELFF TGCGCCAGCAGCTTGGGCGGGAGGACCAACACCGGGGAGCTGTTTTTT TRBJ2-2 - TRBV5-1 TRBD2
CASRLTSGAAYNEQFF TGTGCCAGCAGGCTCACTAGCGGGGCCGCCTACAATGAGCAGTTCTTC TRBJ2-1 once TRBV7-6 TRBD2
CAISPGTGYNSPLHF TGTGCCATCAGCCCCGGAACAGGCTATAATTCACCCCTCCACTTT TRBJ1-6 - TRBV10-3 -
CASSSFGANVLTF TGTGCCAGTAGTAGTTTTGGGGCCAACGTCCTGACTTTC TRBJ2-6 - TRBV19 -
CASSRWQDTEAFF TGCGCCAGCAGCCGGTGGCAGGACACTGAAGCTTTCTTT TRBJ1-1 few TRBV5-1 -
CASSPRQNANYGYTF TGTGCCAGCTCACCCCGACAGAATGCTAACTATGGCTACACCTTC TRBJ1-2 - TRBV18 -
CASSLMGSRQYF TGTGCCAGCAGTTTAATGGGGAGCCGGCAGTACTTC TRBJ2-7 - TRBV28 -
CASSPPSPADTQYF TGTGCCAGCTCACCACCGAGTCCCGCAGATACGCAGTATTTT TRBJ2-3 - TRBV18 -
CASSRDGSSGNTIYF TGCGCCAGCAGCCGGGACGGGAGCTCTGGAAACACCATATATTTT TRBJ1-3 few TRBV5-1 -
CASSLVVGGGYGYTF TGCGCCAGCAGCTTGGTGGTGGGCGGCGGCTATGGCTACACCTTC TRBJ1-2 few TRBV5-1 -